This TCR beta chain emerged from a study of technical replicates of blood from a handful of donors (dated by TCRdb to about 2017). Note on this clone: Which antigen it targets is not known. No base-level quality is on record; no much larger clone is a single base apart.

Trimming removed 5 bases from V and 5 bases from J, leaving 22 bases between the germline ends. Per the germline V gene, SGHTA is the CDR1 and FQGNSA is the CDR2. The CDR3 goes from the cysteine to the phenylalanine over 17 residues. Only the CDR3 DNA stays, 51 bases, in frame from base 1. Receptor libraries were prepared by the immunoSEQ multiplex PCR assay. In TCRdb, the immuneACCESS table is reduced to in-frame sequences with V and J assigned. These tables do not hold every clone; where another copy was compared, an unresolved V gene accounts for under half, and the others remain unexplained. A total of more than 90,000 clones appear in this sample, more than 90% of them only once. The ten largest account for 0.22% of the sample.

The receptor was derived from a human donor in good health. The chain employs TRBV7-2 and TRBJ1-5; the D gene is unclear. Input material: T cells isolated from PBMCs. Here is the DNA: TGTGCCAGCAGCCCCTCGGGCGGGCACAGACCCTATCAGCCCCAGCATTTT. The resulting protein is CASSPSGGHRPYQPQHF.